This T cell receptor (beta chain) is from a study of T cell responses to AZD1222 COVID-19 vaccine. The CDR3 extends over 12 amino acids. The germline gives CDR1 MDHEN, CDR2 SYDVKM. Losses at the gene ends were 6 bases for V and 7 bases for J; bases not matched to a gene: 5. The table came from immunoSEQ multiplex PCR; TCRdb's copy has only in-frame clones and leaves some out. The sample holds roughly 150,000 clones, about 93% seen once. This TCR derives from an adult in good health. The sequencing here drew on peripheral blood, taken on day 0 of AZD1222 vaccination. The chain carries TRBV28 and TRBJ1-2; 7 nucleotides align to TRBD1. CDR3 DNA sequence: TGTGCCAGCAGCTTCGACAGGGCTGGCTACACCTTC. It specifies CASSFDRAGYTF.